Below, 27 T cell receptor beta chains from the same sample are listed, as sequenced in a study of cytomegalovirus exposure and HLA in healthy donors. The primer mix had 60 Vbeta and 13 Jbeta primers. Method: immunoSEQ multiplex PCR; TCRdb's copy keeps in-frame clones and lacks some. Of about 200,000 clones in the sample, 82% were seen once. Sequenced material: PBMCs. The source is a boy under 10 years old in good health and CMV-seronegative.

The rearrangement joins TRBV5-4 to TRBJ2-5; D not certain. V shed 1 base and J shed 0 bases, with 10 bases lying between them. The CDR3 totals 15 residues. Germline lookup yields CDR1 SGHNT and CDR2 YYREEE (reference sequence). In DNA, the CDR3 is TGTGCCAGCAGCTTGACGGCCACTAACCAAGAGACCCAGTACTTC. Amino acids: CASSLTATNQETQYF.

J is TRBJ1-1 and V is TRBV7-9; 8 bases fit TRBD1. J gave up 4 bases and V 2 bases, and 6 bases lay outside the gene matches. From germline, CDR1 is SEHNR and CDR2 FQNEAQ (reference sequence). The CDR3 has 15 residues. Here the CDR3 DNA reads TGTGCCAGCAGCTTACGACAGGGGCTGGGCACTGAAGCTTTCTTT. It specifies CASSLRQGLGTEAFF. Full variable domain (rest looked up from reference TRBV7-9 and TRBJ1-1): DTGVSQNPRHKITKRGQNVTFRCDPISEHNRLYWYRQTLGQGPEFLTYFQNEAQLEKSRLLSDRFSAERPKGSFSTLEIQRTEQGDSAMYLCASSLRQGLGTEAFFGQGTRLTVV.

The rearrangement uses TRBV7-2 and TRBJ2-3, with 8 bases matching TRBD1. The V and J ends lost 6 bases and 15 bases, in that order; junction bases with no gene match: 14. Germline V lookup: CDR1 SGHTA, CDR2 FQGNSA. The CDR3 loop spans 13 amino acids. CDR3 DNA: TGTGCCAGCAGTTTGACAGGACAGGGTCCCGAATATTTT. Its protein is CASSLTGQGPEYF.

This sequence joins TRBV5-6 and TRBJ2-6, with D perhaps matching TRBD1 (5 bases). Germline values: CDR1 SGHDT, CDR2 YYEEEE. Deletions cut 4 bases from V and 0 bases from J, with 5 bases between. The CDR3 is 14 residues long. CDR3 sequence reads: CASSDSSGANVLTF. In nucleotides, the CDR3 is TGTGCCAGCAGCGACAGCTCTGGGGCCAACGTCCTGACTTTC.

This chain links TRBV7-2 with TRBJ2-1, with D perhaps TRBD1 (6 bases). The germline gives CDR1 SGHTA, CDR2 FQGNSA. The CDR3 runs 17 residues. V dropped 2 bases and J dropped 10 bases, with 24 bases sitting between them. The DNA for the CDR3 is TGTGCCAGCAGCTTAAGCTCTCCCAGGGCCCCAGGGGAGGAGCAGTTCTTC. Translation: CASSLSSPRAPGEEQFF. Full variable domain (missing parts from reference TRBV7-2 and TRBJ2-1): GAGVSQSPSNKVTEKGKDVELRCDPISGHTALYWYRQSLGQGLEFLIYFQGNSAPDKSGLPSDRFSAERTGGSVSTLTIQRTQQEDSAVYLCASSLSSPRAPGEEQFFGPGTRLTVL.

The gene calls are TRBV27 and TRBJ1-1, with TRBD1 matching 7 bases. The CDR3 length is 14 residues. V dropped 5 bases and J dropped 5; count of bases not matched to a gene: 8. Germline loops: CDR1 MNHEY, CDR2 SMNVEV (reference sequence). The CDR3 loop is CASSPGTEVTEAFF. The CDR3 nucleotides read TGTGCCAGCAGTCCGGGGACAGAGGTGACTGAAGCTTTCTTT.

This chain joins TRBV6-6 and TRBJ2-3; 11 bases are a match to TRBD2. Germline V gives CDR1 MNHNY, CDR2 SVGAGI (reference sequence). The CDR3 has 12 amino acids. V lost 5 bases to trimming and J lost 10 bases; unmatched junction nucleotides: 2. CDR3 amino acids: CASSGGLAAQYF. The CDR3 DNA is TGTGCCAGCAGTGGGGGACTAGCGGCGCAGTATTTT.

The genes are TRBV5-3 and TRBJ1-1; D is undetermined. TRBV5-3 is sorted into the ORF group, with uncertain function. Trimming took off 4 bases at V and 5 bases at J, with 12 bases between the two ends. The CDR3 loop spans 13 amino acids. This chain's CDR3 is CARSDGSGTEAFF. CDR3 nucleotide sequence: TGTGCCAGAAGCGACGGGTCGGGAACTGAAGCTTTCTTT.

This chain joins TRBV18 and TRBJ2-5; TRBD2 matches at 10 bases. CDR3 length: 15 amino acids. V lost 6 bases and J lost 1; bases outside the gene matches: 5. From germline, CDR1 is KGHSH and CDR2 LQKENI. For the CDR3, the DNA is TGTGCCAGCTCCCGGCAGCGGGGGGGCCAAGAGACCCAGTACTTC. Translated: CASSRQRGGQETQYF.

In this sample, this clone turned up once. The rearrangement joins TRBV13 to TRBJ1-1; TRBD1 agrees at 10 bases. Germline V gene lookup returns CDR1 PRHDT and CDR2 FYEKMQ (reference sequence). The CDR3 has 13 residues. V lost 11 bases to trimming and J lost 4 bases; unmatched junction nucleotides: 7. The CDR3 spells CAVARTGGTEAFF. The CDR3 bases are TGTGCCGTCGCTAGGACAGGGGGCACTGAAGCTTTCTTT.

The chain links TRBV12-1 to TRBJ2-5; the table's D call, TRBD1, was not checked against the DNA. TRBV12-1 is a recognized pseudogene. The CDR3 length is 16 residues. In DNA form, the CDR3 reads TGTGCCAGCAGCTTTCACCCGGGACAAGGGGCGGAGACCCAGTACTTC. This sequence encodes CASSFHPGQGAETQYF.

Only one count was recorded for this clone. One end of the junction is discordant with germline, which a read error may explain. This chain links TRBV2 with TRBJ2-7; no reliable D call. The length of the CDR3 is 12 residues. Germline-derived CDR1 and CDR2 are SNHLY and FYNNEI. Written as DNA, the CDR3 is TGTGCCAGCCGTGAATCGGGTCTGAAGCAGTACTTC. Protein product: CASRESGLKQYF.

This chain uses TRBV13 with TRBJ2-7; a possible D gene is TRBD1 (6 bases). V lost 4 bases and J 7 bases, leaving 11 bases between the germline ends. The CDR3 extends over 12 amino acids. CDR1 and CDR2 (germline): PRHDT, FYEKMQ (reference sequence). The CDR3 region is CASSSGAREQYF. Written as DNA, the CDR3 is TGTGCCAGCAGCTCAGGGGCCCGAGAGCAGTACTTC.

The chain couples TRBV7-2 to TRBJ1-5; maybe TRBD1 (6 bases). V shed 6 bases and J shed 7 bases, with 13 bases lying between them. The length of the CDR3 is 13 residues. The germline CDR1 and CDR2 sequences are SGHTA and FQGNSA. CDR3 sequence reads: CASSRGGFQPQHF. The CDR3 DNA reads TGTGCCAGCAGTAGGGGGGGGTTCCAGCCCCAGCATTTT.

This rearrangement joins TRBV5-6 to TRBJ2-7, with D possibly being TRBD2 (5 bases). Deletions cut 1 base from V and 2 bases from J, with 13 bases between. The CDR3 is made up of 15 amino acids. Germline CDR1 SGHDT, CDR2 YYEEEE. The CDR3 DNA is TGTGCCAGCAGCTTGTCGGGGTTTGGGGCCTACGAGCAGTACTTC. Protein sequence: CASSLSGFGAYEQYF. Looking up the rest from reference TRBV5-6 and TRBJ2-7 gives the full variable domain: DAGVTQSPTHLIKTRGQQVTLRCSPKSGHDTVSWYQQALGQGPQFIFQYYEEEERQRGNFPDRFSGHQFPNYSSELNVNALLLGDSALYLCASSLSGFGAYEQYFGPGTRLTVT.

For the CDR3, the DNA is TGTGCCAGCAGCGTAGGGGGACAGGCCAGCACAGATACGCAGTATTTT. Translating it yields CASSVGGQASTDTQYF. The chain is built from TRBV9 and TRBJ2-3, with 8 bases identical to TRBD1. In germline, CDR1 is SGDLS, CDR2 YYNGEE. The CDR3 spans 16 residues. Trimming removed 0 bases from V and 0 bases from J; junction bases left unmatched: 3.

The V and J genes are TRBV27 and TRBJ2-7, with D unclear. Deletions cut 3 bases from V and 4 bases from J, with 7 bases between. Germline CDR1 and CDR2: MNHEY and SMNVEV (reference sequence). The CDR3 loop spans 12 amino acids. The CDR3 region is CASSLPTYEQYF. DNA of the CDR3: TGTGCCAGCAGTTTGCCGACTTACGAGCAGTACTTC.

As to this clone: Other DNA sequences within the sample encode an identical CDR3. The V call is TRBV5-1, the J call TRBJ2-3, with TRBD2 identical over 13 bases. The CDR3 sequence is 15 residues long. With 0 bases clipped from V and 5 bases from J, the junction kept 0 bases outside the gene matches. Germline CDR1 and CDR2: SGHRS and YFSETQ. For the CDR3, the DNA is TGCGCCAGCAGCTTGGGGACTAGCGGGGGAGATACGCAGTATTTT. Its protein is CASSLGTSGGDTQYF.

The chain has TRBV7-2 and TRBJ2-7; 9 nucleotides match TRBD1. CDR1 SGHTA and CDR2 FQGNSA come from the germline V gene. The CDR3 totals 16 residues. V lost 5 bases to trimming and J lost 6 bases; unmatched junction nucleotides: 14. The CDR3 reads CASSVMPGQGFSEQYF. The CDR3 DNA reads TGTGCCAGCAGCGTCATGCCGGGACAGGGTTTCTCCGAGCAGTACTTC.

The chain has TRBV15 and TRBJ2-5, with 9 bases that match TRBD2. The junction had 10 bases not matched to a gene; V was cut back by 3 bases and J by 2 bases. Per germline, CDR1 LNHNV and CDR2 YYDKDF (reference sequence). The CDR3 totals 17 residues. The DNA of the CDR3 is TGTGCCACCAGCAGGGGGGGGGCTAGCGGGGCTCAAGAGACCCAGTACTTC. This codes for CATSRGGASGAQETQYF.

The chain links TRBV11-2 to TRBJ2-5; 7 nucleotides agree with TRBD2. This CDR3 has 14 amino acids. Germline CDR1 SGHAT, CDR2 FQNNGV. The trim removed 5 bases at V and 5 bases at J, leaving 8 bases unmatched. The CDR3 DNA reads TGTGCCAGCAGCCGTACTCAGGGAGGGGAGACCCAGTACTTC. Its protein is CASSRTQGGETQYF.

J is TRBJ1-2 and V is TRBV10-3; 10 bases agree with TRBD1. Trimming at V came to 9 bases and at J to 8 bases, leaving 9 bases not matched to a gene. CDR3 size: 13 residues. The germline V gene encodes CDR1 ENHRY and CDR2 SYGVKD. CDR3 in DNA: TGTGCCATTTTTAGACAGGGGGCAAACGGCTACACCTTC. Translating gives CAIFRQGANGYTF.

CDR3 bases: TGTGCCAGCAGCGCCAGAGGGGGCGCTTGGTACGAGCAGTACTTC. Translating it yields CASSARGGAWYEQYF. The chain couples TRBV2 to TRBJ2-7; the match to TRBD1 covers 7 bases. Germline V CDR1 and CDR2: SNHLY, FYNNEI. Trimming took 6 bases from V and 4 from J; bases not matched to a gene: 12. There are 15 residues in the CDR3.

In its sample, this clone was seen a few times. The chain carries TRBV29-1 and TRBJ2-7; a possible D gene is TRBD1 (5 bases). This CDR3 region has 13 residues. The V and J ends lost 7 bases and 0 bases respectively, with 13 bases between them. Germline V gene data show CDR1 as SQVTM and CDR2 as ANQGSEA. The CDR3 region has the DNA TGCAGCGCCGCGGACAAAAGCTCCTACGAGCAGTACTTC. Protein sequence: CSAADKSSYEQYF.

J is TRBJ2-1 and V is TRBV5-1; D might be TRBD2 (6 bases). V lost 4 bases and J lost 8, with 16 bases in between. This CDR3 comprises 14 residues. CDR1 and CDR2 (germline): SGHRS, YFSETQ. The CDR3 here is CASSPPGRGDEQFF. DNA of the CDR3: TGCGCCAGCAGCCCCCCGGGACGCGGGGATGAGCAGTTCTTC.

This chain joins TRBV9 and TRBJ2-1, with TRBD1 matching 8 bases. J lost 7 bases, V lost 0 bases, and 12 bases had no gene match. The germline CDR1 and CDR2 sequences are SGDLS and YYNGEE. CDR3 length: 17 residues. CDR3 in amino acids: CASSVDPLRTGRNEQFF. The CDR3, as DNA: TGTGCCAGCAGCGTAGACCCCCTTCGGACAGGGAGGAATGAGCAGTTCTTC.

The chain couples TRBV6-5 to TRBJ1-2; 7 positions match TRBD1. The CDR3 length is 14 residues. After removal of 6 bases from V and 0 bases from J, the junction contained 4 bases not matched to a gene. CDR1 is MNHEY and CDR2 is SVGAGI in the germline V gene. This chain's CDR3 is CASRQQGSNYGYTF. Here the CDR3 DNA reads TGTGCCAGCAGGCAACAGGGGTCTAACTATGGCTACACCTTC.